This is a list of T cell receptor beta chains from one sample in a study of T cell responses to AZD1222 COVID-19 vaccine. Here immunoSEQ multiplex PCR was the method, and the copy in TCRdb shows in-frame clones only, minus some. The sample comprises some 170,000 clones, around 94% of which are singletons, and less than 3% rests with the top ten. The sample consisted of peripheral blood, taken on day 0 of AZD1222 vaccination. The receptors stem from an adult in good health. The CDR3 runs from the conserved cysteine through the conserved F or W. Each record gives: CDR3 DNA, CDR3 protein, clone size, D gene, J gene, V gene. The D gene is left open where the match is weak. Part of the rows lack a size; the others show once, few, many or a class for expanded clones.

TGTGCCAGCAGTGAGCTTGTTACAAGGAGGAACACTGAAGCTTTCTTT	CASSELVTRRNTEAFF	NA	NA	TRBJ1-1	TRBV6-1
TGTGCCAGCATACCCGACGGGGATTATGGCTACACCTTC	CASIPDGDYGYTF	NA	NA	TRBJ1-2	TRBV6-5
TGCAGCGTCCCAGGGGTAGCTAATGAAAAACTGTTTTTT	CSVPGVANEKLFF	NA	NA	TRBJ1-4	TRBV29-1
TGTGCCAGCAGCCAAGTCACAGGGGGCGCGGGTGAAAAACTGTTTTTT	CASSQVTGGAGEKLFF	NA	TRBD1	TRBJ1-4	TRBV3-1/TRBV3-2
TGTGCCAGCAGCTCGATGCCCCCTAGGACTAGCGGGCTGTACGAGCAGTACTTC	CASSSMPPRTSGLYEQYF	NA	TRBD2	TRBJ2-7	TRBV13
TGTGCCATCAGTGAGTCGGGGGGAAGCAATCAGCCCCAGCATTTT	CAISESGGSNQPQHF	NA	NA	TRBJ1-5	TRBV10-3
TGTGCCAGCAGTGAAGACAGGAGTAACACTGAAGCTTTCTTT	CASSEDRSNTEAFF	NA	NA	TRBJ1-1	TRBV6-1
TGTGCCATCAGTGAGTCAGGGACTGGAAACACCATATATTTT	CAISESGTGNTIYF	NA	NA	TRBJ1-3	TRBV10-3
TGTGCCAGCAGCGACAGTTCCAATCAGCCCCAGCATTTT	CASSDSSNQPQHF	NA	NA	TRBJ1-5	TRBV12-3/TRBV12-4
TGTGCCAGTACCCGTACGGGGACAGGCCTGAGCTCTGGGGCCAACGTCCTGACTTTC	CASTRTGTGLSSGANVLTF	NA	TRBD1	TRBJ2-6	TRBV19
TGTGCCAGCAGCGGGAACCTCGACACAGATACGCAGTATTTT	CASSGNLDTDTQYF	NA	NA	TRBJ2-3	TRBV6-4
TGCGCCAGCAGCTTACTACAGGGTAACACTGAAGCTTTCTTT	CASSLLQGNTEAFF	NA	NA	TRBJ1-1	TRBV5-1
TGTGCCAGCAGTTTATCTCCCGGGGGTGGTGAAAAACTGTTTTTT	CASSLSPGGGEKLFF	NA	NA	TRBJ1-4	TRBV27
TGTGCCAGCAGCCAAGAAGGTCGGGTCGCTGGAAACACCATATATTTT	CASSQEGRVAGNTIYF	NA	NA	TRBJ1-3	TRBV3-1/TRBV3-2
TGTGCCAGCAGCTTAGTCCCGCCTAGGCCAGGGGGGGGCACTGAAGCTTTCTTT	CASSLVPPRPGGGTEAFF	NA	TRBD1	TRBJ1-1	TRBV11-2
TGTGCCAGCAGCCAAGGGCGTTTTGGCTACACCTTC	CASSQGRFGYTF	NA	NA	TRBJ1-2	TRBV7-9
TGTGCCAGCTCAGCAACAGAGCTATATGGCTACACCTTC	CASSATELYGYTF	NA	NA	TRBJ1-2	TRBV18
TGTGCCAGCAGTCTAGCGGGAGAAGCCTACAATGAGCAGTTCTTC	CASSLAGEAYNEQFF	once	TRBD2	TRBJ2-1	TRBV5-4
TGTGCCAGCAGCTTAGGGTTGTCGGGGGAGCTGTTTTTT	CASSLGLSGELFF	NA	NA	TRBJ2-2	TRBV11-2
TGTGCCAGCAGCCTAACAGGGGGGAATCAGCCCCAGCATTTT	CASSLTGGNQPQHF	NA	TRBD1	TRBJ1-5	TRBV28